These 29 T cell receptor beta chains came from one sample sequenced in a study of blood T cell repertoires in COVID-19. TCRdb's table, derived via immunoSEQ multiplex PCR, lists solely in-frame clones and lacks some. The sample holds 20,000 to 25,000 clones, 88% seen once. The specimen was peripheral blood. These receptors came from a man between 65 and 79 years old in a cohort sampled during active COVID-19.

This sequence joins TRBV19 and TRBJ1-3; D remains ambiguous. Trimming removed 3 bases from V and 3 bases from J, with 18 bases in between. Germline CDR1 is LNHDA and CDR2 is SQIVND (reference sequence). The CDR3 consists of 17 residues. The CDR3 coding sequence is TGTGCCAGTAGTATTGGCGAGGGAGGGCGGCGTGGAAACACCATATATTTT. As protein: CASSIGEGGRRGNTIYF.

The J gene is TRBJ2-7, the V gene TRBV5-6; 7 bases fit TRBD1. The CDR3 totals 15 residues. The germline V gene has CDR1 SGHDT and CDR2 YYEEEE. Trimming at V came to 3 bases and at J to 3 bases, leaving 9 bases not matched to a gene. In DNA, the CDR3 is TGTGCCAGCAGCTCCCCGGGACAGTCCCACTACGAGCAGTACTTC. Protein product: CASSSPGQSHYEQYF.

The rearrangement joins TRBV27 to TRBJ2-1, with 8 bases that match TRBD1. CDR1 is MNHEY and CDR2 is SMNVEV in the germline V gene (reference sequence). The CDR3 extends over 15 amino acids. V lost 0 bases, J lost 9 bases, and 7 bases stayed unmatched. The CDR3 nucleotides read TGTGCCAGCAGTTTATCAGGCAGGGGGCGCCCTGAGCAGTTCTTC. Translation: CASSLSGRGRPEQFF.

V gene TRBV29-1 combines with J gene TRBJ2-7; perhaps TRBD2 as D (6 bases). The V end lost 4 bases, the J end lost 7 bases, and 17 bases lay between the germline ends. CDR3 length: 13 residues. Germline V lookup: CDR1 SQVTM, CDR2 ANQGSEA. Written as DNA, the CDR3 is TGCAGCGTTGCGAGGGACTCCTACGTAGAGCAGTACTTC. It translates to CSVARDSYVEQYF.

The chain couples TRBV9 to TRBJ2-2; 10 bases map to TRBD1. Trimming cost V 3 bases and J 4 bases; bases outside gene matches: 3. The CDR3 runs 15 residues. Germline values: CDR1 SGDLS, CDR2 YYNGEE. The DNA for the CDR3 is TGTGCCAGCAGCGCGGACAGGGGGAGCACCGGGGAGCTGTTTTTT. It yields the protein CASSADRGSTGELFF.

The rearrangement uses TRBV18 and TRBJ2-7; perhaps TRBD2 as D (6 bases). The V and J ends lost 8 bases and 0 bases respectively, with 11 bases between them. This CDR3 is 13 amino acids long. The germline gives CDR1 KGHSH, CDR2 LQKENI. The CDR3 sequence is CASSGGSSYEQYF. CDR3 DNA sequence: TGTGCCAGCAGTGGAGGGAGCTCCTACGAGCAGTACTTC.

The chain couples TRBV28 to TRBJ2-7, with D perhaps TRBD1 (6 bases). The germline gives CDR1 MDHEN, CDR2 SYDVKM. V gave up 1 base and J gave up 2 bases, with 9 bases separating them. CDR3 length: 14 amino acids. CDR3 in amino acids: CASSLYGDTYEQYF. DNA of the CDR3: TGTGCCAGCAGTTTATATGGGGACACCTACGAGCAGTACTTC.

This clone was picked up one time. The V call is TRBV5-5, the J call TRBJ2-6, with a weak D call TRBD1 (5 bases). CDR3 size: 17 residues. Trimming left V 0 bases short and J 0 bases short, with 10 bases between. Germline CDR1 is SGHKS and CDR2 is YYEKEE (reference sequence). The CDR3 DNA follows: TGTGCCAGCAGCTTGGTACAGGAGTCCTCTGGGGCCAACGTCCTGACTTTC. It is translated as CASSLVQESSGANVLTF. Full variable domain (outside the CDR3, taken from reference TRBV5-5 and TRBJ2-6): DAGVTQSPTHLIKTRGQQVTLRCSPISGHKSVSWYQQVLGQGPQFIFQYYEKEERGRGNFPDRFSARQFPNYSSELNVNALLLGDSALYLCASSLVQESSGANVLTFGAGSRLTVL.

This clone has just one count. As DNA, the CDR3 is TGTGCCAGCAGCGCCTCCGGGACAACAACCTACGAGCAGTACTTC. This translates into CASSASGTTTYEQYF. This rearrangement joins TRBV9 to TRBJ2-7, with D perhaps TRBD1 (6 bases). There are 15 residues in the CDR3. Germline CDR1 SGDLS, CDR2 YYNGEE. V lost 3 bases and J 2 bases, leaving 15 bases between the germline ends.

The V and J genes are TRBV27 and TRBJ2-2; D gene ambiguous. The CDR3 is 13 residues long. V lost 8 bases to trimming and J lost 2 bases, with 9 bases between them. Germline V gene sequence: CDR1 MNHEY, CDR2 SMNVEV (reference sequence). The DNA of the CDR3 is TGTGCCAGCGAGGATTTTAACACCGGGGAGCTGTTTTTT. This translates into CASEDFNTGELFF.

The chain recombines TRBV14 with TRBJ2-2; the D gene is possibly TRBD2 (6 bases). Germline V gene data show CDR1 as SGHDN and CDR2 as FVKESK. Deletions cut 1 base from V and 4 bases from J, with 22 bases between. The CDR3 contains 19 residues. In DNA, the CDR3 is TGTGCCAGCAGCCAAGTAAGATCCCTTCGCGGGAAGGGCACCGGGGAGCTGTTTTTT. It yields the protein CASSQVRSLRGKGTGELFF. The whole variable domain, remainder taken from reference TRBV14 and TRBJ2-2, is EAGVTQFPSHSVIEKGQTVTLRCDPISGHDNLYWYRRVMGKEIKFLLHFVKESKQDESGMPNNRFLAERTGGTYSTLKVQPAELEDSGVYFCASSQVRSLRGKGTGELFFGEGSRLTVL.

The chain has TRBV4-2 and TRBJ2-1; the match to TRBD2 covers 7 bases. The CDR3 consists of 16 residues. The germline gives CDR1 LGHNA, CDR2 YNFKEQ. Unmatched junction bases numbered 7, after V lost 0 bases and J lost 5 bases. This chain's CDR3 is CASSQERGSENNEQFF. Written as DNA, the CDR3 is TGTGCCAGCAGCCAAGAACGCGGGAGTGAGAACAATGAGCAGTTCTTC.

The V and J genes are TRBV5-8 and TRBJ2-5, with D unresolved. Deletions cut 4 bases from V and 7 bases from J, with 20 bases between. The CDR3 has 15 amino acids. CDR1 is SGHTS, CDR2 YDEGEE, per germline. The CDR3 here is CASSGQPPPTGTQYF. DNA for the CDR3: TGTGCCAGCAGCGGTCAGCCACCCCCCACGGGGACCCAGTACTTC.

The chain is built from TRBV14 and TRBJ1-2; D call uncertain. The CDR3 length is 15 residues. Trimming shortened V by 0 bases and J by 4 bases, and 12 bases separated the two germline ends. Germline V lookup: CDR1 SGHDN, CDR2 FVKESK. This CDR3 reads CASSQDVGRPYGYTF. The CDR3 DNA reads TGTGCCAGCAGCCAAGATGTCGGCAGGCCCTATGGCTACACCTTC.

The CDR3 coding sequence is TGTGCCAGCAGCTTAGGACAGGGGGGCGAGCAGTACTTC. Its translation is CASSLGQGGEQYF. The chain employs TRBV11-2 and TRBJ2-7, with 9 bases fitting TRBD1. V shed 1 base, J shed 6 bases, and the junction held 1 base outside the gene matches. The CDR3 consists of 13 residues. Germline V lookup: CDR1 SGHAT, CDR2 FQNNGV.

In nucleotides, the CDR3 is TGTGCCAGCAGCACACGACAGAGGTACCAAGAGACCCAGTACTTC. Amino acids: CASSTRQRYQETQYF. The J gene is TRBJ2-5, the V gene TRBV7-9; the D gene is possibly TRBD1 (5 bases). CDR1 and CDR2 from the germline V gene are SEHNR and FQNEAQ (reference sequence). Trimming left V 5 bases short and J 0 bases short, with 13 bases between. The CDR3 covers 15 residues.

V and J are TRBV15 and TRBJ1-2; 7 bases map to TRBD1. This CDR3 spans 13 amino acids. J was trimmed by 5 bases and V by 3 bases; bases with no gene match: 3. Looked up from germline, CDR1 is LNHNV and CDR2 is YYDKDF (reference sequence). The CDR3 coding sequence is TGTGCCACCAGCAGGGGGACAGAGTATGGCTACACCTTC. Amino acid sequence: CATSRGTEYGYTF. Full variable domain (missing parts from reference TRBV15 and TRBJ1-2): DAMVIQNPRYQVTQFGKPVTLSCSQTLNHNVMYWYQQKSSQAPKLLFHYYDKDFNNEADTPDNFQSRRPNTSFCFLDIRSPGLGDTAMYLCATSRGTEYGYTFGSGTRLTVV.

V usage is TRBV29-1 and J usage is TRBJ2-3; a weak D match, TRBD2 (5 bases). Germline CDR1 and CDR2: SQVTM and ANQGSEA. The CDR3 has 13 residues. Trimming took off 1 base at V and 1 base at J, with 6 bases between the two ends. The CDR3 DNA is TGCAGCGTTGAAGGCGGGCGCACAGATACGCAGTATTTT. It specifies CSVEGGRTDTQYF.

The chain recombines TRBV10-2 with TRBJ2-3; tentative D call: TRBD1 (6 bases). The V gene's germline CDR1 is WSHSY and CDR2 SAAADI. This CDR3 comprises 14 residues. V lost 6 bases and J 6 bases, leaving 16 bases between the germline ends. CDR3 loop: CASRSSGQGDTQYF. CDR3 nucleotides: TGCGCCAGCAGGAGTTCAGGCCAGGGGGATACGCAGTATTTT.

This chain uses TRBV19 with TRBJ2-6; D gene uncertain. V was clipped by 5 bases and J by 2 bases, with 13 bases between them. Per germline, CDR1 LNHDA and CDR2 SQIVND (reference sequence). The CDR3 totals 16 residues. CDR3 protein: CASSLKIVTGANVLTF. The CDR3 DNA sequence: TGTGCCAGTAGTCTAAAGATAGTGACTGGGGCCAACGTCCTGACTTTC.

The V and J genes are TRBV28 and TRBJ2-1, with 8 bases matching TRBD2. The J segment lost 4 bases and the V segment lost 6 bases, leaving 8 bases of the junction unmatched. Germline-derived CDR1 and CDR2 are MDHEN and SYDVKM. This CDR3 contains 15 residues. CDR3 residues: CASSRSGTGYNEQFF. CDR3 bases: TGTGCCAGCAGCCGTAGCGGGACTGGGTACAATGAGCAGTTCTTC. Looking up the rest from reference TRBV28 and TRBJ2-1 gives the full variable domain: DVKVTQSSRYLVKRTGEKVFLECVQDMDHENMFWYRQDPGLGLRLIYFSYDVKMKEKGDIPEGYSVSREKKERFSLILESASTNQTSMYLCASSRSGTGYNEQFFGPGTRLTVL.

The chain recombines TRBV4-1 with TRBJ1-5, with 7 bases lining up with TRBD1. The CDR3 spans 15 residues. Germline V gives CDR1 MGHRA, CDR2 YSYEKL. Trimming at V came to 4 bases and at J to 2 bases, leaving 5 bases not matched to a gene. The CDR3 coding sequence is TGCGCCAGCAGCCCTACCGGGACAGGCAATCAGCCCCAGCATTTT. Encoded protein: CASSPTGTGNQPQHF.

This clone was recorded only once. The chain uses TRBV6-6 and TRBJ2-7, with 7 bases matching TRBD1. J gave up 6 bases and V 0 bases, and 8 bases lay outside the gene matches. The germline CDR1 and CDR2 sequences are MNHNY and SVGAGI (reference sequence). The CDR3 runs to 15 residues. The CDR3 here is CASSYSTGVRSEQYF. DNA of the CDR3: TGTGCCAGCAGTTACTCCACAGGGGTCCGCTCCGAGCAGTACTTC.

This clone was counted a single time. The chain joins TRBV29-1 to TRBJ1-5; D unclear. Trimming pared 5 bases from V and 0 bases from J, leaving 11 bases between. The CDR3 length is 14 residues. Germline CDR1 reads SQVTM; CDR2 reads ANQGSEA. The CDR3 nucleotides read TGCAGCGTTAAGACGGGTTATAGCAATCAGCCCCAGCATTTT. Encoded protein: CSVKTGYSNQPQHF.

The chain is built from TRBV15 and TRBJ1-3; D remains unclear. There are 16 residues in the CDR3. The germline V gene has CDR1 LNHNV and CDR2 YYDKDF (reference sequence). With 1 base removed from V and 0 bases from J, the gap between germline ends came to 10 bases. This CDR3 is CATSRGGSSSGNTIYF. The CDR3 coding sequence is TGTGCCACCAGCAGAGGTGGGAGTAGCTCTGGAAACACCATATATTTT.

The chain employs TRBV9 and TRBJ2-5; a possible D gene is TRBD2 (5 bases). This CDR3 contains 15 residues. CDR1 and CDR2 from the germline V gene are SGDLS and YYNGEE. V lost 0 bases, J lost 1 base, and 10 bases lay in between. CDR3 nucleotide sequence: TGTGCCAGCAGCGTAGCGGGGAAGGCCCAAGAGACCCAGTACTTC. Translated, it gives CASSVAGKAQETQYF.

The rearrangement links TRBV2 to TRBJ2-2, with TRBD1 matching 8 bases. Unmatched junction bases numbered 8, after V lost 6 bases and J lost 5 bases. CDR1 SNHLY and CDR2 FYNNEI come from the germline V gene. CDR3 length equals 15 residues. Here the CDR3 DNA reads TGTGCCAGCAGACCGGACAGGGTGGTTACCGGGGAGCTGTTTTTT. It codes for CASRPDRVVTGELFF.

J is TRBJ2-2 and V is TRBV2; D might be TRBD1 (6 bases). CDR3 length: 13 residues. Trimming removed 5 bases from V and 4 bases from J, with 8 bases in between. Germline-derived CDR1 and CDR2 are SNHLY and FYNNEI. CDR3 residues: CASSRGGTGELFF. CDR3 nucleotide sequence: TGTGCCAGCAGTAGAGGGGGCACCGGGGAGCTGTTTTTT.

As DNA, the CDR3 is TGCGCCAGCAGCCAAGTTGCTAGCGGGAGAGTAGATACGCAGTATTTT. This encodes CASSQVASGRVDTQYF. V gene TRBV4-1 combines with J gene TRBJ2-3; the match to TRBD2 covers 10 bases. The germline gives CDR1 MGHRA, CDR2 YSYEKL. The V gene end was trimmed by 1 base and the J gene end by 5 bases; junction bases not matched to a gene: 6. There are 16 residues in the CDR3.